The 32 T cell receptor beta chains in this list originate from one sample, sequenced in a study of blood T cell repertoires in COVID-19. The protocol was immunoSEQ multiplex PCR, while the TCRdb copy is restricted to in-frame clones and leaves out a portion. Among 200,000 to 250,000 clones listed, more than 75% were seen once. Sequences were obtained from PBMCs or T cells enriched from blood (not recorded which). The receptors here all came from a man younger than 45 in a cohort exposed to, infected with or recovered from COVID-19 (not recorded which).

The gene calls are TRBV5-4 and TRBJ2-7, with D perhaps matching TRBD2 (6 bases). This CDR3 is built from 15 residues. The V end lost 3 bases, the J end lost 2 bases, and 15 bases lay between the germline ends. Germline V gives CDR1 SGHNT, CDR2 YYREEE (reference sequence). CDR3 sequence reads: CASSWGLAEAYEQYF. The CDR3 DNA is TGTGCCAGCAGCTGGGGACTGGCGGAAGCCTACGAGCAGTACTTC.

The rearrangement links TRBV13 to TRBJ2-7, with D tentatively TRBD2 (6 bases). The V end lost 5 bases, the J end lost 2 bases, and 19 bases lay between the germline ends. The CDR3 extends over 16 amino acids. Germline V gene data show CDR1 as PRHDT and CDR2 as FYEKMQ (reference sequence). The CDR3 DNA reads as TGTGCCAGCAGCGGAGGGAGCAGGGCGGAACCCTACGAGCAGTACTTC. The encoded protein is CASSGGSRAEPYEQYF. The full variable domain, in which reference TRBV13 and TRBJ2-7 provide the parts outside the CDR3, is AAGVIQSPRHLIKEKRETATLKCYPIPRHDTVYWYQQGPGQDPQFLISFYEKMQSDKGSIPDRFSAQQFSDYHSELNMSSLELGDSALYFCASSGGSRAEPYEQYFGPGTRLTVT.

The chain uses TRBV6-5 and TRBJ1-5, with TRBD1 matching 8 bases. Per germline, CDR1 MNHEY and CDR2 SVGAGI. After removal of 4 bases from V and 6 bases from J, the junction contained 2 bases not matched to a gene. The CDR3 loop spans 13 amino acids. This CDR3 is CASSFGTGQPQHF. CDR3 DNA sequence: TGTGCCAGCAGTTTCGGGACAGGTCAGCCCCAGCATTTT.

The V call is TRBV28, the J call TRBJ2-7; no definite D call. Germline CDR1 and CDR2: MDHEN and SYDVKM. The germline V and J ends were trimmed by 5 bases and 3 bases, with 5 bases remaining between them. The CDR3 sequence is 11 residues long. CDR3 loop: CASSILYEQYF. The CDR3 DNA reads as TGTGCCAGCAGTATACTCTACGAGCAGTACTTC.

V usage is TRBV6-5 and J usage is TRBJ1-5; 9 nucleotides agree with TRBD1. Per germline, CDR1 MNHEY and CDR2 SVGAGI. The CDR3 runs 15 residues. Trimming cost V 10 bases and J 2 bases; bases outside gene matches: 9. Written as DNA, the CDR3 is TGTGCCACCGGGGGACAGGGTATCGGCAATCAGCCCCAGCATTTT. Translated, it gives CATGGQGIGNQPQHF.

The gene calls are TRBV4-1 and TRBJ1-1; D not certain. Trimming shortened V by 1 base and J by 6 bases, and 15 bases separated the two germline ends. This CDR3 is 15 amino acids long. Looked up from germline, CDR1 is MGHRA and CDR2 is YSYEKL. CDR3 sequence (DNA): TGCGCCAGCAGCCAAGCTTTCCCTAGGAAGCCTGAAGCTTTCTTT. It encodes CASSQAFPRKPEAFF.

This rearrangement joins TRBV7-2 to TRBJ2-1; perhaps TRBD2 as D (5 bases). The CDR3 covers 13 residues. Trimming left V 4 bases short and J 6 bases short, with 10 bases between. Per the germline V gene, CDR1 is SGHTA and CDR2 is FQGNSA. CDR3: CASSSFRGNEQFF. The CDR3 DNA reads TGTGCCAGCAGCTCATTCCGGGGCAATGAGCAGTTCTTC.

The V and J genes are TRBV18 and TRBJ2-7; 7 bases are a match to TRBD2. The CDR3 sequence is 15 residues long. CDR1 and CDR2 (germline): KGHSH, LQKENI. The junction had 11 bases not matched to a gene; V was cut back by 3 bases and J by 6 bases. The CDR3 nucleotides are TGTGCCAGCTCACCTTATGCCCGGTGGGAGGGCGAGCAGTACTTC. It specifies CASSPYARWEGEQYF.

The gene calls are TRBV29-1 and TRBJ2-7; TRBD1 agrees at 8 bases. There are 14 residues in the CDR3. Germline V gene sequence: CDR1 SQVTM, CDR2 ANQGSEA. V lost 7 bases to trimming and J lost 5 bases; unmatched junction nucleotides: 13. The CDR3 loop reads CSAGQGSPGHEQYF. In DNA form, the CDR3 reads TGCAGCGCTGGACAGGGCTCTCCGGGGCACGAGCAGTACTTC.

The V call is TRBV18, the J call TRBJ2-7; 11 nucleotides line up with TRBD2. V lost 4 bases and J lost 2; bases outside the gene matches: 4. Germline V lookup: CDR1 KGHSH, CDR2 LQKENI. The CDR3 runs to 15 residues. The CDR3 protein is CASSRGTSGTYEQYF. CDR3 DNA: TGTGCCAGCTCACGGGGGACTAGCGGAACCTACGAGCAGTACTTC.

The CDR3 loop reads CASRKMGPTGNTIYF. The CDR3, as DNA: TGTGCCAGCAGAAAAATGGGGCCTACGGGAAACACCATATATTTT. The V and J genes are TRBV6-4 and TRBJ1-3, with a tentative D call TRBD1 (5 bases). The V end was cut by 6 bases, the J end by 4 bases, with 16 bases between. Germline CDR1 reads MRHNA; CDR2 reads SNTAGT. The CDR3 has 15 amino acids.

The table lists this clone with a few counts. V gene TRBV24-1 combines with J gene TRBJ1-5, with 10 bases identical to TRBD1. CDR3 length: 12 residues. Germline V gene lookup returns CDR1 KGHDR and CDR2 SFDVKD. The V segment lost 12 bases and the J segment 7 bases; nucleotides outside the gene matches: 5. DNA of the CDR3: TGTGCCGTTGGGACAGGGGACCAGCCCCAGCATTTT. Residues: CAVGTGDQPQHF.

V usage is TRBV28 and J usage is TRBJ2-7, with TRBD2 identical over 13 bases. Germline V gives CDR1 MDHEN, CDR2 SYDVKM. This CDR3 is built from 16 residues. Trimming removed 5 bases from V and 3 bases from J; junction bases left unmatched: 7. This CDR3 is CASSTYWTSGSYEQYF. CDR3 DNA sequence: TGTGCCAGCAGTACCTATTGGACTAGCGGGAGCTACGAGCAGTACTTC.

V gene TRBV7-3 combines with J gene TRBJ2-5; D uncertain. CDR3 length equals 13 residues. The V end lost 0 bases, the J end lost 2 bases, and 4 bases lay between the germline ends. Germline V lookup: CDR1 SGHTA, CDR2 FQGTGA. The CDR3 loop is CASSLTYQETQYF. The CDR3 coding sequence is TGTGCCAGCAGCTTAACCTATCAAGAGACCCAGTACTTC.

This sequence joins TRBV6-5 and TRBJ1-1; D remains ambiguous. The CDR3 totals 14 residues. Per germline, CDR1 MNHEY and CDR2 SVGAGI. V was shortened by 6 bases and J by 4 bases, with 15 bases between the two germline ends. The chain's CDR3 is CASRPTESLTEAFF. The CDR3 DNA sequence: TGTGCCAGCAGACCTACAGAGAGTCTCACTGAAGCTTTCTTT.

J is TRBJ2-4 and V is TRBV10-3; the D is unclear. Germline CDR1 ENHRY, CDR2 SYGVKD. V lost 0 bases and J 0 bases, leaving 12 bases between the germline ends. The length of the CDR3 is 17 residues. In nucleotides, the CDR3 is TGTGCCATCAGTGAGTCTGCAGGAACACTAGCCAAAAACATTCAGTACTTC. It translates to CAISESAGTLAKNIQYF.

The chain is built from TRBV2 and TRBJ2-7, with 10 bases that match TRBD2. CDR1 and CDR2 from the germline V gene are SNHLY and FYNNEI. The trim removed 7 bases at V and 3 bases at J, leaving 0 bases unmatched. There are 12 residues in the CDR3. This CDR3 reads CASTSGSYEQYF. In nucleotides, the CDR3 is TGTGCCAGCACTAGCGGGAGCTACGAGCAGTACTTC.

This clone appeared once. The chain couples TRBV9 to TRBJ2-1; D uncertain. Germline V gene lookup returns CDR1 SGDLS and CDR2 YYNGEE. This CDR3 spans 16 amino acids. With 2 bases removed from V and 6 bases from J, the gap between germline ends came to 18 bases. The CDR3 sequence: CASSVEYYNVPNEQFF. CDR3 bases: TGTGCCAGCAGCGTGGAATACTACAATGTACCCAATGAGCAGTTCTTC.

CDR3 bases: TGTGCCAGCAGCAACGTTTCCTACAGGGATAGCAATCAGCCCCAGCATTTT. This encodes CASSNVSYRDSNQPQHF. The chain employs TRBV27 and TRBJ1-5, with a weak D call TRBD1 (6 bases). This CDR3 has 17 amino acids. The V end was cut by 6 bases, the J end by 0 bases, with 18 bases between. Germline CDR1 is MNHEY and CDR2 is SMNVEV (reference sequence).

This clone came up a few times. The V call is TRBV28, the J call TRBJ1-6; no definite D call. This CDR3 spans 12 amino acids. V dropped 5 bases and J dropped 6 bases, with 5 bases sitting between them. CDR1 is MDHEN, CDR2 SYDVKM, per germline. The CDR3 DNA is TGTGCCAGCAGTCCTATTAATTCACCCCTCCACTTT. Its translation: CASSPINSPLHF.

This chain connects TRBV6-5 to TRBJ2-1; D gene uncertain. Germline V lookup: CDR1 MNHEY, CDR2 SVGAGI. The CDR3 spans 14 residues. Trimming left V 9 bases short and J 7 bases short, with 19 bases between. The CDR3 region has the DNA TGTGCCAGTGATGTGGAGTTTCTTTGGAATGAGCAGTTCTTC. It specifies CASDVEFLWNEQFF.

This clone was seen more than once but under ten times. The rearrangement links TRBV2 to TRBJ2-2; perhaps TRBD2 as D (5 bases). CDR1 and CDR2 (germline): SNHLY, FYNNEI. This CDR3 spans 15 amino acids. Trimming took off 6 bases at V and 2 bases at J, with 13 bases between the two ends. CDR3 nucleotide sequence: TGTGCCAGCAGGGAGGAAGCCCTTAACACCGGGGAGCTGTTTTTT. Encoded protein: CASREEALNTGELFF.

The chain combines TRBV27 with TRBJ1-1; no firm D call. Trimming removed 5 bases at V and 1 base at J, with 8 bases between. This CDR3 has 13 residues. The germline V gene encodes CDR1 MNHEY and CDR2 SMNVEV (reference sequence). The CDR3 sequence is CASSPGRNTEAFF. CDR3 bases: TGTGCCAGCAGTCCCGGGAGGAACACTGAAGCTTTCTTT.

This sequence joins TRBV7-9 and TRBJ1-5, with D hard to call. V lost 0 bases and J lost 1, with 7 bases in between. CDR3 length: 15 residues. The V gene's germline CDR1 is SEHNR and CDR2 FQNEAQ (reference sequence). The CDR3 region is CASSLAGGSNQPQHF. In DNA, the CDR3 is TGTGCCAGCAGCTTAGCGGGCGGGAGCAATCAGCCCCAGCATTTT.

The chain combines TRBV11-2 with TRBJ2-6; 7 bases map to TRBD1. The CDR3 length is 15 residues. In germline, CDR1 is SGHAT, CDR2 FQNNGV. V shed 7 bases, J shed 3 bases, and the junction held 6 bases outside the gene matches. The DNA for the CDR3 is TGTGCCAGCACCGGACAGGAGAGTGGGGCCAACGTCCTGACTTTC. Protein: CASTGQESGANVLTF. Full variable domain (outside the CDR3, taken from reference TRBV11-2 and TRBJ2-6): EAGVAQSPRYKIIEKRQSVAFWCNPISGHATLYWYQQILGQGPKLLIQFQNNGVVDDSQLPKDRFSAERLKGVDSTLKIQPAKLEDSAVYLCASTGQESGANVLTFGAGSRLTVL.

The chain has TRBV7-2 and TRBJ2-2; no reliable D call. Germline loops: CDR1 SGHTA, CDR2 FQGNSA. The length of the CDR3 is 15 residues. V lost 2 bases, J lost 4 bases, and 11 bases lay in between. CDR3 sequence (DNA): TGTGCCAGCAGCTTACTAGAAGTGGGCACCGGGGAGCTGTTTTTT. Translated, it gives CASSLLEVGTGELFF.

The gene calls are TRBV15 and TRBJ2-2; D possibly corresponds to TRBD2 (6 bases). CDR1 and CDR2 (germline): LNHNV, YYDKDF (reference sequence). Trimming cost V 7 bases and J 4 bases, with 16 bases left between them. The CDR3 contains 15 residues. CDR3: CATNRYREPTGELFF. The CDR3, as DNA: TGTGCCACCAACCGATATCGGGAGCCCACCGGGGAGCTGTTTTTT.

The gene calls are TRBV2 and TRBJ2-7; a possible D gene is TRBD2 (5 bases). The V end was cut by 0 bases, the J end by 7 bases, with 10 bases between. The CDR3 loop spans 13 amino acids. Germline V lookup: CDR1 SNHLY, CDR2 FYNNEI. The CDR3 protein is CASSEARDYEQYF. In DNA, the CDR3 is TGTGCCAGCAGTGAAGCGAGGGATTATGAGCAGTACTTC. The complete variable domain, with remaining parts taken from reference TRBV2 and TRBJ2-7, reads EPEVTQTPSHQVTQMGQEVILRCVPISNHLYFYWYRQILGQKVEFLVSFYNNEISEKSEIFDDQFSVERPDGSNFTLKIRSTKLEDSAMYFCASSEARDYEQYFGPGTRLTVT.

This rearrangement joins TRBV7-2 to TRBJ2-3, with 7 bases that match TRBD1. The germline gives CDR1 SGHTA, CDR2 FQGNSA. With 8 bases clipped from V and 3 bases from J, the junction kept 8 bases outside the gene matches. There are 14 residues in the CDR3. CDR3 sequence: CASGQGVGTDTQYF. As DNA, the CDR3 is TGTGCCAGCGGCCAGGGGGTGGGTACAGATACGCAGTATTTT.

This chain connects TRBV5-1 to TRBJ2-3; D not certain. The germline CDR1 and CDR2 sequences are SGHRS and YFSETQ. The CDR3 runs to 14 residues. Trimming took 0 bases from V and 3 from J, leaving 8 bases between them. The CDR3 region has the DNA TGCGCCAGCAGCTTGGTTAGTTTTACAGATACGCAGTATTTT. Encoded protein: CASSLVSFTDTQYF.

The chain links TRBV27 to TRBJ1-6; 7 bases map to TRBD1. The CDR3 loop spans 16 amino acids. V lost 5 bases and J lost 8; bases outside the gene matches: 12. From germline, CDR1 is MNHEY and CDR2 SMNVEV (reference sequence). As DNA, the CDR3 is TGTGCCAGCAGTGCCCAGGGAGACAGGGTGCATTCACCCCTCCACTTT. Amino acid sequence: CASSAQGDRVHSPLHF.

The chain employs TRBV6-4 and TRBJ1-2; 8 nucleotides line up with TRBD1. The junction had 7 bases not matched to a gene; V was cut back by 6 bases and J by 7 bases. From germline, CDR1 is MRHNA and CDR2 SNTAGT. The CDR3 loop spans 13 amino acids. CDR3 DNA: TGTGCCAGCAGAGGACAGGGATCTGGTGGCTACACCTTC. Protein product: CASRGQGSGGYTF.